This T cell receptor beta chain derives from a study of T cells in Graves' hyperthyroidism and ophthalmopathy. Based on clinical symptoms, serum thyroxine and TRAb, thyroid ultrasound and orbital computed tomography, diagnoses were reached. CDR1 is LNHDA, CDR2 SQIVND, per germline (reference sequence). CDR3 length: 15 amino acids. Trimming removed 5 bases from V and 2 bases from J, with 15 bases in between. Regions amplified from RNA transcripts were the TCR beta CDR3 regions. First-round RT-PCR of the TCR CDR3 relied on the HTBI primer set. TCRdb itself ran the multiplex PCR reads through MiXCR, one entry per CDR3 protein. The table shows around 450,000 distinct CDR3 sequences, with approximately 14% occurring only once.

This receptor was identified in a young woman with Graves' hyperthyroidism. The sequenced sample was blood. The chain combines TRBV19 with TRBJ1-2, with a weak D call TRBD1 (6 bases). The CDR3 region is CASSRGTKGNYGYTF. The CDR3 coding sequence is TGTGCCAGTAGTCGAGGGACAAAAGGAAACTATGGCTACACCTTC.